This T cell receptor beta chain was documented in a study of fetal regulatory T cell absence and autoimmunity. Study-wide results and limits: Oligoclonal TCR enrichment in pancreas over cord blood reached over 85-fold for some clones. In IPEX syndrome, oligoclonal enrichment was read as supporting prenatal antigen-driven autoimmunity in the pancreas.

Points on this clone: Its antigen is not identified.

The survey-level immunoSEQ assay was used. Only in-frame clones appear in the TCRdb table, and some are missing; sequencing was by immunoSEQ multiplex PCR. The sample yields more than 90,000 clones, about three quarters seen once. The V and J ends lost 4 bases and 2 bases, in that order; junction bases with no gene match: 5. The CDR3 totals 15 residues. The germline V gene encodes CDR1 SGHVS and CDR2 FQNEAQ. Input material: pancreas tissue. This TCR was sampled from a male donor with IPEX syndrome. This rearrangement joins TRBV7-8 to TRBJ2-3, with TRBD2 matching over 8 bases. The CDR3 coding sequence is TGTGCCAGCAGCTCCGTAGCGGGGATCACAGATACGCAGTATTTT. Translated, it gives CASSSVAGITDTQYF.